This is a list of T cell receptor beta chains from one sample in a study of T cell repertoires in cytomegalovirus infection. TCRdb called the reads again in MiXCR, with one record for every CDR3 protein. The sample lists more than 200,000 distinct CDR3 sequences; 9.1% were seen once. The source material was PBMCs. Every receptor here comes from a human donor in good health (CMV status not recorded). Some clones in this sample may be carry-over from other donors' samples. CDR3s leave out the opening cysteine and the closing phenylalanine or tryptophan. Fields, in order: clone size, J gene, V gene, CDR3 protein. The size entry is marked missing in some rows and otherwise reads once, few, many or a size class.

clone_size: many
j_call: TRBJ2-6
v_call: TRBV7-6
cdr3_aa: ASSALSRSSSGANVLT

clone_size: -
j_call: TRBJ2-2
v_call: TRBV3-1
cdr3_aa: ASSHFRTSHGGELF

clone_size: many
j_call: TRBJ2-5
v_call: TRBV6-2/TRBV6-3
cdr3_aa: ASSPHGLAASNFWKTQY

clone_size: few
j_call: TRBJ2-3
v_call: TRBV5-1
cdr3_aa: ASSLGTSGGTDTQY

clone_size: many
j_call: TRBJ1-6
v_call: TRBV12-3/TRBV12-4
cdr3_aa: ASSLKGGGNSPLH

clone_size: many
j_call: TRBJ2-5
v_call: TRBV7-2
cdr3_aa: ASSLVQQGRGETQY

clone_size: many
j_call: TRBJ2-7
v_call: TRBV6-2/TRBV6-3
cdr3_aa: ASRKIQRDSYEQY

clone_size: many
j_call: TRBJ2-1
v_call: TRBV18
cdr3_aa: ASSDRRNNEQF

clone_size: few
j_call: TRBJ2-7
v_call: TRBV7-9
cdr3_aa: ASSASGGSYEQY

clone_size: many
j_call: TRBJ1-5
v_call: TRBV7-8
cdr3_aa: ASSSPPGIENQPQH

clone_size: few
j_call: TRBJ2-1
v_call: TRBV24-1
cdr3_aa: ATGSGHEQF

clone_size: many
j_call: TRBJ2-5
v_call: TRBV7-2
cdr3_aa: ASSLGGGTASQETQY

clone_size: -
j_call: TRBJ2-2
v_call: TRBV12-3/TRBV12-4
cdr3_aa: ASSIGQVGAGELF

clone_size: many
j_call: TRBJ2-5
v_call: TRBV25-1
cdr3_aa: ASSATRGPEETQY

clone_size: many
j_call: TRBJ2-1
v_call: TRBV13
cdr3_aa: ASSPTSGRDRNEQF

clone_size: many
j_call: TRBJ1-2
v_call: TRBV7-8
cdr3_aa: ASSDRRQRLYGYT

clone_size: many
j_call: TRBJ2-5
v_call: TRBV7-2
cdr3_aa: ASSAPARVETQY

clone_size: many
j_call: TRBJ2-7
v_call: TRBV7-2
cdr3_aa: ASSLATSRWGSYEQY

clone_size: -
j_call: TRBJ2-1
v_call: TRBV20-1
cdr3_aa: SALRDRDDEQF

clone_size: many
j_call: TRBJ2-5
v_call: TRBV20-1
cdr3_aa: SASNRGQATETQY

clone_size: many
j_call: TRBJ1-2
v_call: TRBV7-2
cdr3_aa: ASTHGQGAANYGYT

clone_size: -
j_call: TRBJ2-4
v_call: TRBV29-1
cdr3_aa: SVATDRGAKNIQY

clone_size: many
j_call: TRBJ1-1
v_call: TRBV19
cdr3_aa: ASSPFAGNTEAF